The next 12 T cell receptor beta chains were all read from a single sample in a study of human T cells and chemical hapten exposure. Each CDR3 protein gets one entry after TCRdb re-called the RACE reads with MiXCR. Seen here are 380,000 or so distinct CDR3 sequences, 4.8% observed once, and the top ten hold approximately 2.1%. Time point reported: patch test 1, 2 weeks after DPC sensitization. Treatment reported: therapeutic diphenylcyclopropenone sensitization with weekly scalp DPC. Sequences were derived from whole blood, sampled in connection with sensitization to the hapten diphenylcyclopropenone (DPC). These TCRs come from a woman aged 50 to 60 with alopecia areata. Some clones in this sample may be carry-over from other donors' samples.

This chain connects TRBV27 to TRBJ2-3, with a tentative D call TRBD1 (5 bases). Trimming cost V 1 base and J 5 bases, with 13 bases left between them. CDR3 length: 15 amino acids. Germline CDR1 is MNHEY and CDR2 is SMNVEV (reference sequence). CDR3 in DNA: TGTGCCAGCAGTTTATGGGGCAGGGCCATAGATACGCAGTATTTT. Amino acid sequence: CASSLWGRAIDTQYF.

Concerning this clonotype: A single base separates this from a much larger clone, so it may be a read error. This sequence joins TRBV9 and TRBJ1-1, with 7 nucleotides matching TRBD1. The germline V gene has CDR1 SGDLS and CDR2 YYNGEE. The CDR3 is made up of 14 amino acids. The CDR3 is CTSSVVTGKTEAFF. CDR3 sequence (DNA): TGTACCAGCAGCGTAGTGACAGGGAAGACTGAAGCTTTCTTT.

This clonotype was detected many times. The V call is TRBV29-1, the J call TRBJ1-2; 7 nucleotides align to TRBD1. This CDR3 region has 16 residues. J was trimmed by 8 bases and V by 3 bases; bases with no gene match: 18. CDR1 is SQVTM and CDR2 is ANQGSEA in the germline V gene. The CDR3 sequence: CSVDLSGTVHGGGYTF. CDR3 in DNA: TGCAGCGTTGACCTATCCGGGACAGTACACGGTGGAGGCTACACCTTC. Together with reference TRBV29-1 and TRBJ1-2, the CDR3 gives the full variable domain: SAVISQKPSRDICQRGTSLTIQCQVDSQVTMMFWYRQQPGQSLTLIATANQGSEATYESGFVIDKFPISRPNLTFSTLTVSNMSPEDSSIYLCSVDLSGTVHGGGYTFGSGTRLTVV.

The chain recombines TRBV3-1 with TRBJ1-6, with a weak D call TRBD1 (5 bases). V was clipped by 1 base and J by 0 bases, with 7 bases between them. Germline V gene sequence: CDR1 LGHDT, CDR2 YNNKEL (reference sequence). The CDR3 is 16 amino acids. For the CDR3, the DNA is TGTGCCAGCAGCCAAGGGGGCCGCTCCTATAATTCACCCCTCCACTTT. Translated, it gives CASSQGGRSYNSPLHF.

This clonotype was observed at least ten times. V is TRBV25-1 and J is TRBJ1-1; D gene uncertain. The length of the CDR3 is 13 residues. Germline-derived CDR1 and CDR2 are MGHDK and SYGVNS. Trimming removed 5 bases at V and 0 bases at J, with 7 bases between. The CDR3 DNA follows: TGTGCCAGCAGTCGGGCGATGAACACTGAAGCTTTCTTT. Amino acids: CASSRAMNTEAFF.

The rearrangement uses TRBV30 and TRBJ2-1, with D tentatively TRBD1 (5 bases). The V end lost 1 base, the J end lost 9 bases, and 19 bases lay between the germline ends. Germline CDR1 GTSNPN, CDR2 SVGIG (reference sequence). This CDR3 has 15 amino acids. CDR3 nucleotides: TGTGCCTGGAGTGGTAAGGACATAGGGTCAGGTGAGCAGTTCTTC. Its protein is CAWSGKDIGSGEQFF.

The table lists this clonotype with many counts. Written as DNA, the CDR3 is TGTGCCAGCAAGCTAAGTCAAGAGACCCAGTACTTC. Its protein is CASKLSQETQYF. The chain has TRBV25-1 and TRBJ2-5; D not resolved. This CDR3 is built from 12 residues. The germline CDR1 and CDR2 sequences are MGHDK and SYGVNS. Trimming cost V 7 bases and J 2 bases, with 8 bases left between them.

This chain connects TRBV18 to TRBJ1-1; no firm D call. The CDR3 is made up of 13 amino acids. Trimming stripped 1 base from V and 3 bases from J, with 6 bases between. The V gene's germline CDR1 is KGHSH and CDR2 LQKENI. CDR3 loop: CASSPRADTEAFF. CDR3 nucleotides: TGTGCCAGCTCACCACGGGCGGACACTGAAGCTTTCTTT. The full variable domain, its missing parts supplied by reference TRBV18 and TRBJ1-1, is NAGVMQNPRHLVRRRGQEARLRCSPMKGHSHVYWYRQLPEEGLKFMVYLQKENIIDESGMPKERFSAEFPKEGPSILRIQQVVRGDSAAYFCASSPRADTEAFFGQGTRLTVV.

There are many counts of this clonotype. This rearrangement joins TRBV7-2 to TRBJ2-3; D gene ambiguous. The CDR3 sequence is 14 residues long. Germline CDR1 reads SGHTA; CDR2 reads FQGNSA. V lost 5 bases and J 2 bases, leaving 11 bases between the germline ends. Here the CDR3 reads CASSARPNTDTQYF. For the CDR3, the DNA is TGTGCCAGCAGCGCCCGACCTAACACAGATACGCAGTATTTT.

Many counts were recorded for this clonotype. This rearrangement joins TRBV7-6 to TRBJ2-3; 9 bases fit TRBD2. V lost 2 bases to trimming and J lost 2 bases; unmatched junction nucleotides: 8. Germline V CDR1 and CDR2: SGHVS, FNYEAQ. The CDR3 runs 17 residues. The CDR3: CASSLRRLAALTDTQYF. In DNA, the CDR3 is TGTGCCAGCAGCTTACGGAGACTAGCGGCACTCACAGATACGCAGTATTTT.

This clonotype has only a few counts. The gene calls are TRBV5-6 and TRBJ2-7; 7 bases fit TRBD1. V lost 5 bases to trimming and J lost 5 bases; unmatched junction nucleotides: 7. CDR3 size: 13 residues. The germline CDR1 and CDR2 sequences are SGHDT and YYEEEE. The CDR3 DNA reads TGTGCCAGCAGTCGACAGGGTCTGGACGAGCAGTACTTC. Its protein product is CASSRQGLDEQYF.

The rearrangement uses TRBV3-1 and TRBJ2-6, with D possibly being TRBD1 or TRBD2 (5 bases each). V lost 3 bases to trimming and J lost 0 bases, with 9 bases between them. Looked up from germline, CDR1 is LGHDT and CDR2 is YNNKEL (reference sequence). The CDR3 covers 16 residues. CDR3 DNA sequence: TGTGCCAGCAGCCAGGGGGTGAACTCTGGGGCCAACGTCCTGACTTTC. Translated, it gives CASSQGVNSGANVLTF.